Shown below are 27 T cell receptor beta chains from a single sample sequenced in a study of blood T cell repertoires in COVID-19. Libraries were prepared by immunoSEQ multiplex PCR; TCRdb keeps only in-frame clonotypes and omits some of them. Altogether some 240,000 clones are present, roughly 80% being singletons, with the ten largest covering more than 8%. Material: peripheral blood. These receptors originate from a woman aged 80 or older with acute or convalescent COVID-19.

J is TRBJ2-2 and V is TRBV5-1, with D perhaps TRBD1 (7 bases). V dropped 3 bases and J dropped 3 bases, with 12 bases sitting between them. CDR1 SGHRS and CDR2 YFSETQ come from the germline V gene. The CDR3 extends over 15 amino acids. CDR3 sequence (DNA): TGCGCCAGCAGCTCTGTCAGGGGGGACACCGGGGAGCTGTTTTTT. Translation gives CASSSVRGDTGELFF.

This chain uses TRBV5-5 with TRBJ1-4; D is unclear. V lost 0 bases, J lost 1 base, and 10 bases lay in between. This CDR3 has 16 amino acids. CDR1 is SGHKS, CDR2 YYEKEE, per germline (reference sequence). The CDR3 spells CASSLGRGETNEKLFF. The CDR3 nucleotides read TGTGCCAGCAGCTTGGGTCGGGGAGAAACTAATGAAAAACTGTTTTTT.

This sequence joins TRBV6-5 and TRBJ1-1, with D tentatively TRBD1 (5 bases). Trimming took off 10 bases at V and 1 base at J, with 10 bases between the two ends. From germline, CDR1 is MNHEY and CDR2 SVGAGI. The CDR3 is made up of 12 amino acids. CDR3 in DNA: TGTGCCACTAATCAGGGGAACACTGAAGCTTTCTTT. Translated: CATNQGNTEAFF.

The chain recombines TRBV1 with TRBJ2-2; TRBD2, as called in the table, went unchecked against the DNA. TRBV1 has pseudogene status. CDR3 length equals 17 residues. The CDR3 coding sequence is TGCACCAGCAGCCAAGATGGACTAGCTGTGATCCCCGGGGAGCTGTTTTTT. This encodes CTSSQDGLAVIPGELFF.

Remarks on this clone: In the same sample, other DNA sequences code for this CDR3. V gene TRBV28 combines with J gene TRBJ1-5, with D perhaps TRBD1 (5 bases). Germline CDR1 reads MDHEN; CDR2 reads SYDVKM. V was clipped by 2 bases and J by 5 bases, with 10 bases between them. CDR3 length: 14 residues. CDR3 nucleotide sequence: TGTGCCAGCAGTTTAAGGCAGGGTTATCAGCCCCAGCATTTT. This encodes CASSLRQGYQPQHF.

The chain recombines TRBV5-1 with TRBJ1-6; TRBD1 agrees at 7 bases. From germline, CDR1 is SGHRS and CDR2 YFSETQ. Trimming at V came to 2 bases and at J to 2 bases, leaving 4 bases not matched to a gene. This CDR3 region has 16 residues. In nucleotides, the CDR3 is TGCGCCAGCAGCTTAGGAGGGGGCCCCTATAATTCACCCCTCCACTTT. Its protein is CASSLGGGPYNSPLHF.

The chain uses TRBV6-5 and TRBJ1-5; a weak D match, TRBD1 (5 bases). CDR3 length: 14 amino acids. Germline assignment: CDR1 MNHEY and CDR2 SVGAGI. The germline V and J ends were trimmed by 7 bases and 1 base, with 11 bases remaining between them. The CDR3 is CASKRSGSNQPQHF. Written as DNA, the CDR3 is TGTGCCAGCAAACGCTCAGGGAGCAATCAGCCCCAGCATTTT.

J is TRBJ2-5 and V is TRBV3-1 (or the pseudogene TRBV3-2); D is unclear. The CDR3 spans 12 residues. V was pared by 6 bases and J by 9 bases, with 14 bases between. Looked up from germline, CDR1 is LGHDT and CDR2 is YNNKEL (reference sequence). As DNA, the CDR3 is TGTGCCAGCAGGACGACCCCCCGGGCCCAGTACTTC. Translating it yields CASRTTPRAQYF.

CDR3 protein: CASSQDILGVHNEKLFF. The CDR3 DNA reads TGTGCCAGCAGCCAAGATATCTTAGGGGTACACAATGAAAAACTGTTTTTT. This sequence joins TRBV3-1 (or the pseudogene TRBV3-2) and TRBJ1-4; tentatively, D is TRBD1 (5 bases). V was cut by 0 bases and J by 5 bases, with 16 bases left in between. The CDR3 sequence is 17 residues long. Germline CDR1 and CDR2: LGHDT and YNNKEL (reference sequence).

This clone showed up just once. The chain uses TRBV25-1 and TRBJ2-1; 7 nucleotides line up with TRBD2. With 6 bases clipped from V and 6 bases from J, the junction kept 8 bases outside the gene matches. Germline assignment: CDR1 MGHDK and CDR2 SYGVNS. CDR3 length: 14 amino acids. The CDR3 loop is CASSAGGGINEQFF. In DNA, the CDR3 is TGTGCCAGCAGCGCCGGGGGAGGGATCAATGAGCAGTTCTTC.

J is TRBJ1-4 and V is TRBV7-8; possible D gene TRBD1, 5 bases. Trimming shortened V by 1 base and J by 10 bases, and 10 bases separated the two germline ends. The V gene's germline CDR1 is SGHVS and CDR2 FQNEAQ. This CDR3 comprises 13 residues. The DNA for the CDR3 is TGTGCCAGCAGCTTAGACCGGCAGGGAAAACTGTTTTTT. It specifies CASSLDRQGKLFF.

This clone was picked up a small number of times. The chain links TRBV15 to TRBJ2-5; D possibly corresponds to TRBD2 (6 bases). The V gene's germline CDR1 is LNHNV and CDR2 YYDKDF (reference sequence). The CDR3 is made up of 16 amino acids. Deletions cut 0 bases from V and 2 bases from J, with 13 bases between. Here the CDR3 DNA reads TGTGCCACCAGCAGAGATCTCGGGGGTGGGCAAGAGACCCAGTACTTC. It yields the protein CATSRDLGGGQETQYF.

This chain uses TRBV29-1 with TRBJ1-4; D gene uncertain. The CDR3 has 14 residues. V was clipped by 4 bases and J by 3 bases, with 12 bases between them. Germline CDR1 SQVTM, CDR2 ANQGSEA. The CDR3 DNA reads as TGCAGCGTTGCTGGGGAGTCTTCTAATGAAAAACTGTTTTTT. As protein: CSVAGESSNEKLFF.

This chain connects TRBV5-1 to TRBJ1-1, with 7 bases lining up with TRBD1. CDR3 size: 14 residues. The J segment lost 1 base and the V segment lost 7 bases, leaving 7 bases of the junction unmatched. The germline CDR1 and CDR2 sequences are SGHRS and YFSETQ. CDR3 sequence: CASRQGFGNTEAFF. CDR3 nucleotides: TGCGCCAGCCGACAGGGATTCGGGAACACTGAAGCTTTCTTT.

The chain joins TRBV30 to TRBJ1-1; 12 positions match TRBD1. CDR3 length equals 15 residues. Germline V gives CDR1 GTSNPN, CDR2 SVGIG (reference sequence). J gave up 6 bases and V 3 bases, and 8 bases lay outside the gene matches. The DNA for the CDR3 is TGTGCCTGGAGAGGGGACAGGGGGCAAAGGGCTGAAGCTTTCTTT. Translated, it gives CAWRGDRGQRAEAFF.

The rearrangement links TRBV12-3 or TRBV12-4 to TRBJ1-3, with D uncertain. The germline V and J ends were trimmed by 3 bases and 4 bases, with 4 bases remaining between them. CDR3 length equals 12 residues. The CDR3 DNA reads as TGTGCCAGCAGTTTTCTCGGAAACACCATATATTTT. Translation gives CASSFLGNTIYF.

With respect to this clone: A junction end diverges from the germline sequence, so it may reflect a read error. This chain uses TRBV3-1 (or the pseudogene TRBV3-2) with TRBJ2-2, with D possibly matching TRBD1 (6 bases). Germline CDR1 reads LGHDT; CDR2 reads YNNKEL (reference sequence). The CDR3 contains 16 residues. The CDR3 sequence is CASRQAGGGNTGELFF. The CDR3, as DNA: TGTGCCAGCAGACAAGCAGGTGGGGGCAACACCGGGGAGCTGTTTTTT.

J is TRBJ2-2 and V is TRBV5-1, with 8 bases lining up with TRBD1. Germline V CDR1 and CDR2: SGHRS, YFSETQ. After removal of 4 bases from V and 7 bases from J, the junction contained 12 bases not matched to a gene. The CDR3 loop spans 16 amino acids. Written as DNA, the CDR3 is TGCGCCAGCAGCCAAGACAGGGGCAGTGGTAGCGGGGAGCTGTTTTTT. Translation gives CASSQDRGSGSGELFF.

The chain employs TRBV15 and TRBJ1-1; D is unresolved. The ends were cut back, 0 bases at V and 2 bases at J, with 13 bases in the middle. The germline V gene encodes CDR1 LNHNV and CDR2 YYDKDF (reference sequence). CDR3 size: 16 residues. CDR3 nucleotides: TGTGCCACCAGCAGAGATGGGAGGGTGGGCAACACTGAAGCTTTCTTT. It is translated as CATSRDGRVGNTEAFF.

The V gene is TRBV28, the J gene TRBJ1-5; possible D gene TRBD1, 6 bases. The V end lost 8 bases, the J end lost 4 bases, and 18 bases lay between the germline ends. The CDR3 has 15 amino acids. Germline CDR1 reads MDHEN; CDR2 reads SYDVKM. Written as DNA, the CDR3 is TGTGCCAGCGAAAGGTGGCAGGGGAATAATCAGCCCCAGCATTTT. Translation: CASERWQGNNQPQHF.

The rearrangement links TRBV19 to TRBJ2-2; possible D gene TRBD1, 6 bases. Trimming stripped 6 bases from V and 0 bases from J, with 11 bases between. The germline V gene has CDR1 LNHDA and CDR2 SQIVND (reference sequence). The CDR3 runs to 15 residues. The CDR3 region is CASRRTVANTGELFF. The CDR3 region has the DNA TGTGCCAGTAGACGGACAGTCGCGAACACCGGGGAGCTGTTTTTT.

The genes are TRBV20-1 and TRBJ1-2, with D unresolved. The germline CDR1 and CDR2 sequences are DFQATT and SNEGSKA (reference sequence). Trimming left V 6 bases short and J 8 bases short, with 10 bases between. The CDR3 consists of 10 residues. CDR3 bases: TGCAGTGCAGGCCTGCGGGGCTACACCTTC. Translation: CSAGLRGYTF.

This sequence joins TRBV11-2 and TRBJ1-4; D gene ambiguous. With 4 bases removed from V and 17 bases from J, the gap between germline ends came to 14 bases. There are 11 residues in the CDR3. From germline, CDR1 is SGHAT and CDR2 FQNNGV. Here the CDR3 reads CASSSGRDNFF. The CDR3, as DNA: TGTGCCAGCAGCTCCGGCAGAGACAATTTTTTT. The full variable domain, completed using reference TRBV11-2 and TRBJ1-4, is EAGVAQSPRYKIIEKRQSVAFWCNPISGHATLYWYQQILGQGPKLLIQFQNNGVVDDSQLPKDRFSAERLKGVDSTLKIQPAKLEDSAVYLCASSSGRDNFFGSGTQLSVL.

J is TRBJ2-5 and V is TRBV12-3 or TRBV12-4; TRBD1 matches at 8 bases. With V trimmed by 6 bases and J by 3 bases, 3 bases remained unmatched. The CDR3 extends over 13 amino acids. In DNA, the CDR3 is TGTGCCAGCAGCCCGGACAGGGAAGAGACCCAGTACTTC. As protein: CASSPDREETQYF.

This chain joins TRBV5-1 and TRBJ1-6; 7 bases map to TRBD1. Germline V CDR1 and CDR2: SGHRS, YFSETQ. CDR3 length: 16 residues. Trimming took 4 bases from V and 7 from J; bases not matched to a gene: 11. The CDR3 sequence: CASSPQGQARNSPLHF. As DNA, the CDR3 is TGCGCCAGCAGCCCACAGGGGCAAGCGCGGAATTCACCCCTCCACTTT. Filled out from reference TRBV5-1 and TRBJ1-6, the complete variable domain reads KAGVTQTPRYLIKTRGQQVTLSCSPISGHRSVSWYQQTPGQGLQFLFEYFSETQRNKGNFPGRFSGRQFSNSRSEMNVSTLELGDSALYLCASSPQGQARNSPLHFGNGTRLTVT.

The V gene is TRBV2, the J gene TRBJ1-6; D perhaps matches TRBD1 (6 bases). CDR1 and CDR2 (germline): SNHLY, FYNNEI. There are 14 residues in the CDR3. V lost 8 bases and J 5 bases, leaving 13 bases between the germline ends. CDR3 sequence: CASGRDTNNSPLHF. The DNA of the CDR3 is TGTGCCAGCGGTCGGGACACCAATAATTCACCCCTCCACTTT.

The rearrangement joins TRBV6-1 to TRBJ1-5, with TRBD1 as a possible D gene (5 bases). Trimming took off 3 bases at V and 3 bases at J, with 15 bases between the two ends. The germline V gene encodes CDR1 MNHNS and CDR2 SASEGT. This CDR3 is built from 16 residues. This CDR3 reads CASSEAQGIFNQPQHF. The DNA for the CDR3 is TGTGCCAGCAGTGAGGCGCAGGGAATATTCAATCAGCCCCAGCATTTT.